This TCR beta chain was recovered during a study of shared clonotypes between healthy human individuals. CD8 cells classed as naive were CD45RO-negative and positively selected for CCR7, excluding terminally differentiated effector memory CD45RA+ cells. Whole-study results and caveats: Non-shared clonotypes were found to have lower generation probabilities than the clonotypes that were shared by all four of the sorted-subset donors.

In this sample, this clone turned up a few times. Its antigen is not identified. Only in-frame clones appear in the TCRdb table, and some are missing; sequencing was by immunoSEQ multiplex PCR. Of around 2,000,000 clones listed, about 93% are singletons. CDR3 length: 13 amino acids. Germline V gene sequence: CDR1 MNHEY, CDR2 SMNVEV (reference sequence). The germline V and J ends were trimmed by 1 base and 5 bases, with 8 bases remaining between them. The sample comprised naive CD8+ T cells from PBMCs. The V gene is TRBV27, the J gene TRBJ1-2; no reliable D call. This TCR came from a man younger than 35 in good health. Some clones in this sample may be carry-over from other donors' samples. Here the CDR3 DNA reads TGTGCCAGCAGTTTATTCGGGTTGTATGGCTACACCTTC. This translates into CASSLFGLYGYTF.